The T cell receptor beta chain described here comes from a study of identical twins' blood T cells. Study-wide results and caveats: Twin repertoire similarity may partly reflect shared environment.

This CDR3 has 17 residues. Germline V gives CDR1 MNHNY, CDR2 SVGAGI (reference sequence). This clonotype was found a few times. Its antigen is not known. An end of the junction does not agree with germline; a read error may underlie this. TCRdb re-called the 5' RACE reads with MiXCR, one entry per CDR3 protein. The table has around 380,000 distinct CDR3 sequences, roughly 27% seen once. This sequence was found in a woman aged 18 to 55 in good health. Sequencing input: PBMCs. The chain carries TRBV6-6 and TRBJ1-5, with a possible D match to TRBD1 (5 bases). DNA for the CDR3: TGTGCCAACAGTCCCACTCATTTGGGCAGGGAAGGACAGCCCCAGCATTTT. Its translation is CANSPTHLGREGQPQHF.